The next 26 T cell receptor beta chains were all read from a single sample in a study of blood T cell repertoires in COVID-19. TCRdb's copy holds only in-frame clones and misses some; the assay was immunoSEQ multiplex PCR. The sample consists of approximately 99,000 clones, about 86% of them appearing once. Sequenced: peripheral blood. The receptors here all came from a man in his fifties or sixties with COVID-19, enrolled during active disease.

The chain employs TRBV30 and TRBJ2-4, with D tentatively TRBD1 (6 bases). Germline CDR1 reads GTSNPN; CDR2 reads SVGIG (reference sequence). There are 14 residues in the CDR3. Between the trimmed V and J ends, which lost 5 bases and 0 bases, there was a span of 11 bases. In DNA form, the CDR3 reads TGTGCCTGGGGCCGGGACATAGCCAAAAACATTCAGTACTTC. Translated: CAWGRDIAKNIQYF. Looking up the rest from reference TRBV30 and TRBJ2-4 gives the full variable domain: SQTIHQWPATLVQPVGSPLSLECTVEGTSNPNLYWYRQAAGRGLQLLFYSVGIGQISSEVPQNLSASRPQDRQFILSSKKLLLSDSGFYLCAWGRDIAKNIQYFGAGTRLSVL.

The V gene is TRBV10-1, the J gene TRBJ1-5; D is unresolved. V dropped 7 bases and J dropped 6 bases, with 4 bases sitting between them. The germline V gene has CDR1 WNHNN and CDR2 SYGVQD (reference sequence). The CDR3 contains 10 residues. CDR3 in DNA: TGCGCCAGCAATAGTCAGCCCCAGCATTTT. It is translated as CASNSQPQHF.

The chain recombines TRBV18 with TRBJ1-1, with D perhaps matching TRBD1 (5 bases). The ends were cut back, 1 base at V and 0 bases at J, with 12 bases in the middle. This CDR3 comprises 16 residues. CDR1 is KGHSH and CDR2 is LQKENI in the germline V gene. CDR3 nucleotide sequence: TGTGCCAGCTCACCACGGGGGGGAGGGATGAACACTGAAGCTTTCTTT. It translates to CASSPRGGGMNTEAFF.

The chain links TRBV9 to TRBJ2-7; no clear D gene. CDR1 is SGDLS and CDR2 is YYNGEE in the germline V gene. Trimming stripped 0 bases from V and 7 bases from J, with 14 bases between. This CDR3 spans 14 amino acids. CDR3 loop: CASSVEPSTREQYF. The CDR3 coding sequence is TGTGCCAGCAGCGTAGAACCCTCGACGAGGGAGCAGTACTTC.

The chain is built from TRBV6-6 and TRBJ1-1, with D hard to call. V was clipped by 7 bases and J by 9 bases, with 21 bases between them. Germline CDR1 reads MNHNY; CDR2 reads SVGAGI (reference sequence). The CDR3 covers 14 residues. The CDR3 is CASTIKPAEPKAFF. The CDR3 coding sequence is TGTGCCAGCACTATAAAACCCGCGGAACCCAAAGCTTTCTTT.

This chain connects TRBV5-6 to TRBJ1-4, with 9 bases that match TRBD1. CDR1 SGHDT and CDR2 YYEEEE come from the germline V gene. The CDR3 spans 18 residues. V trimming: 1 base; J trimming: 2 bases; junction bases outside the gene matches: 9. Here the CDR3 reads CASSLTSGTGRTNEKLFF. The CDR3 DNA sequence: TGTGCCAGCAGCTTGACCTCCGGGACAGGGAGGACTAATGAAAAACTGTTTTTT.

This CDR3 is CASSHRGSPYNEQFF. The CDR3 nucleotides read TGTGCCAGCAGCCACCGAGGTTCGCCCTACAATGAGCAGTTCTTC. The V call is TRBV7-9, the J call TRBJ2-1; D gene ambiguous. V dropped 5 bases and J dropped 2 bases, with 13 bases sitting between them. The CDR3 loop spans 15 amino acids. The germline V gene encodes CDR1 SEHNR and CDR2 FQNEAQ (reference sequence).

The rearrangement joins TRBV3-1 (or the pseudogene TRBV3-2) to TRBJ2-7; a weak D match, TRBD1 (6 bases). V lost 4 bases and J lost 3, with 7 bases in between. The CDR3 consists of 12 residues. Germline CDR1 is LGHDT and CDR2 is YNNKEL (reference sequence). The CDR3 DNA sequence: TGTGCCAGCAGCCGGGACAACTACGAGCAGTACTTC. This gives the protein CASSRDNYEQYF.

This clone was counted a few times. The J gene is TRBJ1-6, the V gene TRBV6-5; D uncertain. This CDR3 contains 13 residues. Trimming removed 5 bases at V and 3 bases at J, with 5 bases between. CDR1 and CDR2 (germline): MNHEY, SVGAGI. CDR3 sequence (DNA): TGTGCCAGCAGTCCCCTCTATAATTCACCCCTCCACTTT. This codes for CASSPLYNSPLHF.

The V call is TRBV9, the J call TRBJ2-1; no firm D call. V dropped 4 bases and J dropped 0 bases, with 11 bases sitting between them. CDR3 size: 15 residues. CDR1 and CDR2 (germline): SGDLS, YYNGEE. CDR3 region: CASSPHGGSYNEQFF. DNA for the CDR3: TGTGCCAGCAGCCCCCACGGCGGCTCCTACAATGAGCAGTTCTTC.

V is TRBV5-1 and J is TRBJ2-7, with D possibly matching TRBD1 (7 bases). Germline assignment: CDR1 SGHRS and CDR2 YFSETQ. The CDR3 is made up of 13 amino acids. Trimming removed 0 bases from V and 6 bases from J, with 10 bases in between. CDR3 residues: CASSLAQGGEQYF. Here the CDR3 DNA reads TGCGCCAGCAGCTTGGCCCAGGGGGGCGAGCAGTACTTC.

The rearrangement links TRBV5-8 to TRBJ1-5, with 10 bases fitting TRBD1. J lost 4 bases, V lost 2 bases, and 3 bases had no gene match. Germline CDR1 SGHTS, CDR2 YDEGEE. The CDR3 contains 15 residues. CDR3 protein: CASSFRTGGNQPQHF. The CDR3, as DNA: TGTGCCAGCAGCTTTAGGACAGGGGGTAATCAGCCCCAGCATTTT.

This chain links TRBV3-1 (or the pseudogene TRBV3-2) with TRBJ1-1; D perhaps matches TRBD1 (5 bases). Germline V gene lookup returns CDR1 LGHDT and CDR2 YNNKEL (reference sequence). Between the trimmed V and J ends, which lost 4 bases and 5 bases, there was a span of 11 bases. The CDR3 contains 13 residues. In DNA form, the CDR3 reads TGTGCCAGCAGCCCGAACCAGGGTACTGAAGCTTTCTTT. Translation: CASSPNQGTEAFF.

The chain couples TRBV14 to TRBJ1-2; the D gene is possibly TRBD1 (6 bases). The V gene lost 0 bases and the J gene lost 3 bases, with 23 bases spanning the gap. The length of the CDR3 is 19 residues. Germline V gene data show CDR1 as SGHDN and CDR2 as FVKESK. The chain's CDR3 is CASSQDTPRSRGMDYGYTF. In DNA, the CDR3 is TGTGCCAGCAGCCAAGATACCCCAAGAAGCAGGGGAATGGACTATGGCTACACCTTC.

This rearrangement joins TRBV3-1 (or the pseudogene TRBV3-2) to TRBJ2-5; 9 bases agree with TRBD2. CDR1 and CDR2 from the germline V gene are LGHDT and YNNKEL (reference sequence). This CDR3 region has 15 residues. The ends lost 4 bases at V and 2 bases at J; junction bases unmatched: 5. The CDR3 protein is CASSPSSGAQETQYF. DNA of the CDR3: TGTGCCAGCAGCCCTTCTAGCGGGGCTCAAGAGACCCAGTACTTC.

The chain combines TRBV15 with TRBJ1-2, with 8 bases aligning to TRBD1. CDR3 length: 15 residues. The J segment lost 4 bases and the V segment lost 1 base, leaving 5 bases of the junction unmatched. The germline V gene has CDR1 LNHNV and CDR2 YYDKDF (reference sequence). The CDR3 DNA follows: TGTGCCACCAGCAGAGCTGCCGACAGGGGCTATGGCTACACCTTC. It translates to CATSRAADRGYGYTF. The full variable domain, completed using reference TRBV15 and TRBJ1-2, is DAMVIQNPRYQVTQFGKPVTLSCSQTLNHNVMYWYQQKSSQAPKLLFHYYDKDFNNEADTPDNFQSRRPNTSFCFLDIRSPGLGDTAMYLCATSRAADRGYGYTFGSGTRLTVV.

This clone occurred a few times. This chain uses TRBV18 with TRBJ1-1; possibly TRBD1 for D (6 bases). With 0 bases removed from V and 5 bases from J, the gap between germline ends came to 10 bases. CDR3 length: 14 amino acids. Germline loops: CDR1 KGHSH, CDR2 LQKENI. CDR3 protein: CASSPPQGLTEAFF. CDR3 nucleotides: TGTGCCAGCTCACCACCGCAGGGGCTGACTGAAGCTTTCTTT. Looking up the rest from reference TRBV18 and TRBJ1-1 gives the full variable domain: NAGVMQNPRHLVRRRGQEARLRCSPMKGHSHVYWYRQLPEEGLKFMVYLQKENIIDESGMPKERFSAEFPKEGPSILRIQQVVRGDSAAYFCASSPPQGLTEAFFGQGTRLTVV.

The V and J genes are TRBV15 and TRBJ2-7, with a possible D match to TRBD1 (5 bases). This CDR3 region has 13 residues. Between the trimmed V and J ends, which lost 0 bases and 5 bases, there was a span of 8 bases. Germline CDR1 is LNHNV and CDR2 is YYDKDF (reference sequence). CDR3 coding DNA: TGTGCCACCAGCAGAGAGTCCAGGGACGAGCAGTACTTC. This translates into CATSRESRDEQYF. Full variable domain (outside the CDR3, taken from reference TRBV15 and TRBJ2-7): DAMVIQNPRYQVTQFGKPVTLSCSQTLNHNVMYWYQQKSSQAPKLLFHYYDKDFNNEADTPDNFQSRRPNTSFCFLDIRSPGLGDTAMYLCATSRESRDEQYFGPGTRLTVT.

The chain employs TRBV29-1 and TRBJ1-2, with 7 bases identical to TRBD1. Trimming at V came to 4 bases and at J to 7 bases, leaving 12 bases not matched to a gene. Germline lookup yields CDR1 SQVTM and CDR2 ANQGSEA. There are 14 residues in the CDR3. The CDR3 DNA reads TGCAGCGTTGGACAGGGAGTGGGTTGGGGTGGCTACACCTTC. Amino acid sequence: CSVGQGVGWGGYTF.

V and J are TRBV30 and TRBJ2-7, with 10 bases matching TRBD2. The CDR3 extends over 15 amino acids. V was clipped by 2 bases and J by 2 bases; unmatched bases: 6. Germline CDR1 reads GTSNPN; CDR2 reads SVGIG (reference sequence). The CDR3 loop reads CAWSLSGGTTYEQYF. CDR3 DNA: TGTGCCTGGAGTCTTAGCGGGGGGACGACCTACGAGCAGTACTTC.

The chain is built from TRBV2 and TRBJ1-4, with 8 bases fitting TRBD1. CDR1 is SNHLY, CDR2 FYNNEI, per germline. The ends lost 7 bases at V and 8 bases at J; junction bases unmatched: 12. CDR3 size: 15 residues. This chain's CDR3 is CASTGQGGSVEKLFF. In nucleotides, the CDR3 is TGTGCCAGCACTGGACAGGGCGGGAGCGTAGAAAAACTGTTTTTT. Filled out from reference TRBV2 and TRBJ1-4, the complete variable domain reads EPEVTQTPSHQVTQMGQEVILRCVPISNHLYFYWYRQILGQKVEFLVSFYNNEISEKSEIFDDQFSVERPDGSNFTLKIRSTKLEDSAMYFCASTGQGGSVEKLFFGSGTQLSVL.

This CDR3 reads CASSQDRSYGYTF. The CDR3 nucleotides read TGTGCCAGCAGCCAAGACAGGAGCTATGGCTACACCTTC. The chain joins TRBV2 to TRBJ1-2, with a weak D call TRBD1 (6 bases). The germline V gene encodes CDR1 SNHLY and CDR2 FYNNEI. Trimming removed 6 bases at V and 4 bases at J, with 12 bases between. This CDR3 contains 13 residues.

The chain uses TRBV5-8 and TRBJ1-1; TRBD1 might be the D (5 bases). The CDR3 contains 14 residues. CDR1 is SGHTS, CDR2 YDEGEE, per germline. Trimming pared 1 base from V and 1 base from J, leaving 8 bases between. CDR3 bases: TGTGCCAGCAGCTTGCAGGGATCGAACACTGAAGCTTTCTTT. It specifies CASSLQGSNTEAFF.

This rearrangement joins TRBV30 to TRBJ1-1; TRBD1 matches at 7 bases. CDR1 GTSNPN and CDR2 SVGIG come from the germline V gene (reference sequence). The CDR3 is 14 residues long. V trimming: 3 bases; J trimming: 0 bases; junction bases outside the gene matches: 4. The CDR3 reads CAWRTGTVNTEAFF. The CDR3 DNA reads as TGTGCCTGGAGAACCGGGACAGTGAACACTGAAGCTTTCTTT.

V and J are TRBV30 and TRBJ1-4; TRBD1 might be the D (6 bases). V was shortened by 7 bases and J by 8 bases, with 17 bases between the two germline ends. The CDR3 consists of 13 residues. CDR1 and CDR2 from the germline V gene are GTSNPN and SVGIG (reference sequence). CDR3 region: CAFTGPEEEKLFF. The CDR3 DNA follows: TGTGCCTTTACAGGGCCGGAGGAGGAAAAACTGTTTTTT.

The chain combines TRBV12-3 or TRBV12-4 with TRBJ2-7, with TRBD1 matching over 7 bases. The CDR3 spans 12 residues. The junction had 2 bases not matched to a gene; V was cut back by 6 bases and J by 3 bases. CDR3 sequence (DNA): TGTGCCAGCAGCGACAGGGACTACGAGCAGTACTTC. Protein product: CASSDRDYEQYF.